The rows below give T cell receptor beta chains drawn from one sample of a study of T cells after yellow fever vaccination. In TCRdb, the 5' RACE reads were re-called with MiXCR into one record per CDR3 protein. Among around 610,000 distinct CDR3 sequences listed, 13% were seen once. The sample consisted of PBMCs, taken on the day of the yellow fever booster vaccination. Every receptor here comes from a man aged 25 to 45 who received the YFV17D yellow fever vaccine. Both conserved end residues are part of each CDR3. The D gene is left open where the match is weak. Some rows mark clone size as missing; the rest say once, few, many or name a class of expanded clone.

V gene,J gene,clone size,D gene,CDR3 DNA,CDR3 protein
TRBV6-1,TRBJ2-2,few,TRBD2,TGTGCCAGCAGCAATAGCGGGACAAACACCGGGGAGCTGTTTTTT,CASSNSGTNTGELFF
TRBV20-1,TRBJ1-3,few,NA,TGCAGTGCTAGTCAGACGTCGGATGGAAACACCATATATTTT,CSASQTSDGNTIYF
TRBV6-2/TRBV6-3,TRBJ2-1,NA,NA,TGTGCCAGCAGACCAAATAGGGGGGGCTCGGGCGGGACCCGCTCCTACAATGAGCAGTTCTTC,CASRPNRGGSGGTRSYNEQFF
TRBV5-6,TRBJ1-6,few,NA,TGTGCCAGCACCTCTCGTCCGGGTAGAACCTATAATTCACCCCTCCACTTT,CASTSRPGRTYNSPLHF
TRBV12-3/TRBV12-4,TRBJ2-1,NA,NA,TGTGCCAGCAGCGACTTGGTAGAGCAGTTCTTC,CASSDLVEQFF
TRBV7-9,TRBJ2-7,NA,NA,TGTGCCAGCAGCTTAGGCGAGGGGGGGACTCAGTACTTC,CASSLGEGGTQYF
TRBV6-1,TRBJ1-2,NA,NA,TGTGCCAGCAGCAACAATGACCTAGACTATGGCTACACCTTC,CASSNNDLDYGYTF
TRBV19,TRBJ1-5,NA,NA,TGTGCCAGTAGTATCCCCAGCAGGGTTGTAAAACAGCCCCAGCATTTT,CASSIPSRVVKQPQHF
TRBV12-3/TRBV12-4,TRBJ2-3,many,NA,TGTGCCAGCAGGTTCCGTGCTAGCACAGATACGCAGTATTTT,CASRFRASTDTQYF
TRBV20-1,TRBJ1-1,once,NA,TGCAGTGCTAGAGATCTCCTAGGGGGTTACACTGAAGCTTTCTTT,CSARDLLGGYTEAFF
TRBV4-3,TRBJ2-1,NA,NA,TGCGCCAGCAGCCAAGGGGCGGATGAGCAGTTCTTC,CASSQGADEQFF
TRBV18,TRBJ2-3,few,TRBD2,TGTGCCAGCTCGCCGATGGGGCTAGCGGGAGTCACAGATACGCAGTATTTT,CASSPMGLAGVTDTQYF
TRBV20-1,TRBJ1-4,few,NA,TGCAGTGCTAGAGACGATCGGGGAAGAAATGAAAAACTGTTTTTT,CSARDDRGRNEKLFF
TRBV12-3/TRBV12-4,TRBJ2-1,NA,NA,TGTGCCAGCAGTTTAAGCCTAGGCAGCCACAATGAGCAGTTCTTC,CASSLSLGSHNEQFF
TRBV6-4,TRBJ2-1,NA,TRBD2,TGTGCCAGCAGTGACTCAGCGGGAGGAAGGGATGAGCAGTTCTTC,CASSDSAGGRDEQFF
TRBV28,TRBJ2-1,NA,NA,TGTGCCAGCAGACCTGGGACTTGGTCCTACAATGAGCAGTTCTTC,CASRPGTWSYNEQFF
TRBV10-3,TRBJ2-7,few,TRBD1,TGTGCCATCAGTCCCACCGGGACAGGTTATTACGAGCAGTACTTC,CAISPTGTGYYEQYF
TRBV14,TRBJ2-1,NA,NA,TGTGCCAGCAGCCAATATATCACTAGTGTAGTATACAATGAGCAGTTCTTC,CASSQYITSVVYNEQFF
TRBV10-3,TRBJ2-5,few,NA,TGTGCCATCAGTGATCAACCCCAAGAGACCCAGTACTTC,CAISDQPQETQYF
TRBV5-1,TRBJ1-6,few,TRBD1,TGCGCCAGCAGCTTGTCGGTGGGACAGGGGACCTCACCCCTCCACTTT,CASSLSVGQGTSPLHF
TRBV3-1,TRBJ2-1,NA,TRBD2,TGTGCCAGCAGCCAAGATCCCGGGAGGAGCTCCTACAATGAGCAGTTCTTC,CASSQDPGRSSYNEQFF
TRBV12-3/TRBV12-4,TRBJ2-3,few,TRBD2,TGTGCCAGCAGTTTGGGACTAGCCAGAGGAACAGATACGCAGTATTTT,CASSLGLARGTDTQYF
TRBV6-5,TRBJ1-2,NA,TRBD1,TGTGCCAGCAGTCAGGGGGCGGGCTACACCTTC,CASSQGAGYTF
TRBV12-3/TRBV12-4,TRBJ1-1,NA,TRBD1,TGTGCCAGCAGTTTTAGACAGGGTAAAGCTTTCTTT,CASSFRQGKAFF
TRBV27,TRBJ1-1,many,TRBD1,TGTGCCAGCAGCCCGGGACAGGGGGCTCGAATCACTGAAGCTTTCTTT,CASSPGQGARITEAFF
TRBV10-2,TRBJ2-1,NA,NA,TGCGCCAGCAGTGAGTCCTTTTCAAGGGACGAGCAGTTCTTC,CASSESFSRDEQFF
TRBV27,TRBJ1-4,NA,NA,TGTGCCAGCGGACCTACAACTAATGAAAAACTGTTTTTT,CASGPTTNEKLFF
TRBV6-2/TRBV6-3,TRBJ2-1,NA,TRBD2,TGTGCCAGCAGTTACTCGGTAGGACTAGCGGTTTACAATGAGCAGTTCTTC,CASSYSVGLAVYNEQFF
TRBV3-1,TRBJ1-6,few,TRBD1,TGTGCCAGCAGCCAAGTCGCGGGACAGCATAATTCACCCCTCCACTTT,CASSQVAGQHNSPLHF
TRBV25-1,TRBJ2-2,few,TRBD2,TGTGCCAGCAGTGTCCGGACTAGCGGGACCGGGGAGCTGTTTTTT,CASSVRTSGTGELFF
TRBV6-2/TRBV6-3,TRBJ2-7,few,NA,TGTGCCAGCAGTTCCGTAGAGGCTCGCGAGCAGTACTTC,CASSSVEAREQYF
TRBV29-1,TRBJ2-7,few,NA,TGCAGCGTCCAGAGGGGGGTTCTCTCCTACGAGCAGTACTTC,CSVQRGVLSYEQYF
TRBV12-3/TRBV12-4,TRBJ2-5,many,TRBD2,TGTGCCAGCAGTTTATTCACTAGCGGCAAGGAGACCCAGTACTTC,CASSLFTSGKETQYF
TRBV20-1,TRBJ1-2,NA,NA,TGCAGTGCTAGAGATTGGACTCTCTATGGCTACACCTTC,CSARDWTLYGYTF
TRBV4-3,TRBJ2-3,NA,NA,TGCGCCAGCAGCCAAGTAAGGGGGGCCACAGATACGCAGTATTTT,CASSQVRGATDTQYF
TRBV20-1,TRBJ2-3,few,TRBD1,TGCAGTGTCCCCCAGGGGGTAGGCACAGATACGCAGTATTTT,CSVPQGVGTDTQYF
TRBV9,TRBJ2-3,NA,TRBD2,TGTGCCAGCAGCCCCCGGGAGGGGAGCACAGATACGCAGTATTTT,CASSPREGSTDTQYF
TRBV11-2,TRBJ2-7,NA,NA,TGTGCCAGCAGCTTAATGGGGTTCAGTCTACGCGAGCAGTACTTC,CASSLMGFSLREQYF
TRBV29-1,TRBJ2-4,few,NA,TGCAGCGTTGAAGGAGGCAGGGGGGTGGACATTCAGTACTTC,CSVEGGRGVDIQYF
TRBV5-1,TRBJ1-1,few,NA,TGCGCCAGCAGCTTAAACAGCCTGGCGAGGGGAGGAACTGAAGCTTTCTTT,CASSLNSLARGGTEAFF
TRBV3-1,TRBJ2-1,NA,TRBD2,TGTGCCAGCAGCCAAGAACGGCTAGCGGGTAAGAATGAGCAGTTCTTC,CASSQERLAGKNEQFF
TRBV18,TRBJ2-3,NA,NA,TGTGCCAGCTCACCACCGGTATTGGATACGCAGTATTTT,CASSPPVLDTQYF
TRBV20-1,TRBJ2-4,NA,TRBD1,TGCAGTGCTAGAGAAGGACAGGCACCGTTTTTTCAGTACTTC,CSAREGQAPFFQYF
TRBV7-2,TRBJ2-1,NA,TRBD2,TGTGCCAGCAGCTTAGCTTCAGCGGGAGGCTACAATGAGCAGTTCTTC,CASSLASAGGYNEQFF
TRBV5-5,TRBJ1-1,few,NA,TGTGCCAGCAGCTTGGACATTTACACTGAAGCTTTCTTT,CASSLDIYTEAFF
TRBV20-1,TRBJ2-7,few,NA,TGCAGTGCTAGTCCTCGCCGAGACTACGAGCAGTACTTC,CSASPRRDYEQYF
TRBV19,TRBJ2-2,NA,NA,TGTGCATCTCGGAGGCAGACGAACACCGGGGAGCTGTTTTTT,CASRRQTNTGELFF
TRBV19,TRBJ2-7,few,NA,TGTGCCAGTACACACTTTTTTTCCAGGGGAAACTACGAGCAGTACTTC,CASTHFFSRGNYEQYF